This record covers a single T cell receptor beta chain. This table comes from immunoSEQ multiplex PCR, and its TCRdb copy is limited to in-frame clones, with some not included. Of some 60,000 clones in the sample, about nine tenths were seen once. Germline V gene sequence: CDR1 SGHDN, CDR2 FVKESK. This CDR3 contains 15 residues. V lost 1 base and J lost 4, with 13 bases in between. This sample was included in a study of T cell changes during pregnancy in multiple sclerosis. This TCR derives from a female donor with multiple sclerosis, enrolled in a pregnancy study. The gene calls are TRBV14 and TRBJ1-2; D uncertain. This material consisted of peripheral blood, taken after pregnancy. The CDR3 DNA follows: TGTGCCAGCAGCCAAGGGGGAGCCGGAGGCTATGGCTACACCTTC. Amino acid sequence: CASSQGGAGGYGYTF.